These 29 T cell receptor beta chains came from one sample sequenced in a study of T cell responses to AZD1222 COVID-19 vaccine. Sequencing was performed with immunoSEQ multiplex PCR; in TCRdb, only in-frame clones are kept and a portion is missing. The top ten clones hold under 4% of a sample with some 150,000 clones, around nine tenths of them seen once. This specimen consisted of peripheral blood, obtained 28 days after the second AZD1222 dose. The source of these receptors is an adult who received the AZD1222 COVID-19 vaccine.

The V and J genes are TRBV27 and TRBJ2-3; 13 bases agree with TRBD2. Per the germline V gene, CDR1 is MNHEY and CDR2 is SMNVEV (reference sequence). This CDR3 is 18 amino acids long. Trimming cost V 6 bases and J 5 bases; bases outside gene matches: 14. CDR3 DNA: TGTGCCAGCAGCCTCCTCCGGACTAGCGGGAGAGGGGGAGATACGCAGTATTTT. Encoded protein: CASSLLRTSGRGGDTQYF.

The genes are TRBV19 and TRBJ1-2; perhaps TRBD1 as D (5 bases). The CDR3 runs 13 residues. The V end lost 7 bases, the J end lost 4 bases, and 13 bases lay between the germline ends. CDR1 LNHDA and CDR2 SQIVND come from the germline V gene (reference sequence). CDR3 in amino acids: CASTRGMGYGYTF. The DNA of the CDR3 is TGTGCCAGTACAAGGGGAATGGGCTATGGCTACACCTTC.

The chain is built from TRBV6-1 and TRBJ2-7; 7 bases fit TRBD1. The germline CDR1 and CDR2 sequences are MNHNS and SASEGT. The CDR3 is 14 amino acids. With V trimmed by 1 base and J by 3 bases, 3 bases remained unmatched. CDR3 loop: CASSEVTGDYEQYF. The DNA of the CDR3 is TGTGCCAGCAGTGAAGTCACAGGGGACTACGAGCAGTACTTC.

A single count supports this clone. This chain connects TRBV19 to TRBJ1-2; D gene uncertain. The germline CDR1 and CDR2 sequences are LNHDA and SQIVND (reference sequence). With 6 bases removed from V and 2 bases from J, the gap between germline ends came to 10 bases. This CDR3 contains 13 residues. In DNA, the CDR3 is TGTGCCAGTAGCCTGGGCAGGAACTATGGCTACACCTTC. As protein: CASSLGRNYGYTF. The entire variable domain, with the rest obtained from reference TRBV19 and TRBJ1-2, is as follows: DGGITQSPKYLFRKEGQNVTLSCEQNLNHDAMYWYRQDPGQGLRLIYYSQIVNDFQKGDIAEGYSVSREKKESFPLTVTSAQKNPTAFYLCASSLGRNYGYTFGSGTRLTVV.

This chain connects TRBV3-1 (or the pseudogene TRBV3-2) to TRBJ1-6, with D unresolved. Germline V lookup: CDR1 LGHDT, CDR2 YNNKEL (reference sequence). Trimming removed 4 bases at V and 2 bases at J, with 24 bases between. The length of the CDR3 is 20 residues. CDR3 amino acids: CASSRYSALGSGAYNSPLHF. The DNA for the CDR3 is TGTGCCAGCAGCCGATATTCCGCCTTAGGGTCGGGAGCCTATAATTCACCCCTCCACTTT.

This chain joins TRBV6-5 and TRBJ2-7, with 9 nucleotides matching TRBD1. In germline, CDR1 is MNHEY, CDR2 SVGAGI. The CDR3 length is 13 residues. Trimming took 5 bases from V and 6 from J; bases not matched to a gene: 5. CDR3 loop: CASSPSGQGEQYF. CDR3 DNA sequence: TGTGCCAGCAGTCCCTCGGGACAGGGCGAGCAGTACTTC.

This sequence joins TRBV28 and TRBJ1-4; 7 bases agree with TRBD1. CDR3 size: 16 residues. The trim removed 5 bases at V and 8 bases at J, leaving 14 bases unmatched. Germline V gives CDR1 MDHEN, CDR2 SYDVKM. The CDR3 coding sequence is TGTGCCAGCAGTCTGATTCGAGGGGGCTTAGGGGAAAAACTGTTTTTT. This encodes CASSLIRGGLGEKLFF.

As concerns this clone: Distinct nucleotide sequences in the sample also encode this CDR3. This sequence joins TRBV30 and TRBJ1-5, with D possibly TRBD1 on 6 matching bases. Trimming cost V 1 base and J 4 bases, with 8 bases left between them. CDR3 length equals 13 residues. The V gene's germline CDR1 is GTSNPN and CDR2 SVGIG (reference sequence). The CDR3 DNA sequence: TGTGCCTGGAGTGGGCAGGGGAATCAGCCCCAGCATTTT. Its translation: CAWSGQGNQPQHF.

V is TRBV20-1 and J is TRBJ2-4, with a possible D match to TRBD1 (5 bases). V was clipped by 5 bases and J by 15 bases, with 17 bases between them. Germline lookup yields CDR1 DFQATT and CDR2 SNEGSKA (reference sequence). The CDR3 length is 11 residues. CDR3 nucleotides: TGCAGTGCTTCGGACGGTGGTCAGGGGTACTTC. Translating gives CSASDGGQGYF.

The V and J genes are TRBV19 and TRBJ2-7, with D perhaps TRBD2 (6 bases). The germline V gene encodes CDR1 LNHDA and CDR2 SQIVND (reference sequence). The CDR3 loop spans 13 amino acids. Trimming removed 5 bases at V and 2 bases at J, with 10 bases between. CDR3: CASSAAGTYEQYF. The CDR3 nucleotides read TGTGCCAGTAGTGCAGCGGGCACCTACGAGCAGTACTTC.

The chain links TRBV14 to TRBJ2-7; D remains unclear. The CDR3 loop spans 15 amino acids. Trimming cost V 0 bases and J 3 bases, with 12 bases left between them. From germline, CDR1 is SGHDN and CDR2 FVKESK. CDR3 bases: TGTGCCAGCAGCCAAGATGGCTCGGACGGCTACGAGCAGTACTTC. It yields the protein CASSQDGSDGYEQYF.

The J gene is TRBJ2-7, the V gene TRBV4-2; weak D call: TRBD2 (6 bases). V lost 0 bases and J lost 4, with 10 bases in between. The CDR3 is made up of 14 amino acids. Germline V gene sequence: CDR1 LGHNA, CDR2 YNFKEQ. CDR3 sequence (DNA): TGTGCCAGCAGCCAAGATAGCGGTCTTTACGAGCAGTACTTC. It yields the protein CASSQDSGLYEQYF.

The genes are TRBV18 and TRBJ1-5, with D tentatively TRBD1 (5 bases). This CDR3 is 16 amino acids long. V lost 2 bases and J 3 bases, leaving 14 bases between the germline ends. Germline assignment: CDR1 KGHSH and CDR2 LQKENI. The DNA for the CDR3 is TGTGCCAGCTCACCAACATCCCCGGGGGACAATCAGCCCCAGCATTTT. Translated, it gives CASSPTSPGDNQPQHF.

This chain joins TRBV12-3 or TRBV12-4 and TRBJ1-1, with D unresolved. Trimming left V 3 bases short and J 3 bases short, with 8 bases between. This CDR3 spans 13 amino acids. CDR3 loop: CASSFTAYTEAFF. CDR3 nucleotide sequence: TGTGCCAGCAGTTTTACGGCATACACTGAAGCTTTCTTT.

The chain couples TRBV11-2 to TRBJ2-7; tentative D call: TRBD2 (5 bases). The CDR3 extends over 17 amino acids. Trimming removed 1 base at V and 0 bases at J, with 16 bases between. Germline V lookup: CDR1 SGHAT, CDR2 FQNNGV. The CDR3 sequence is CASSLGVTDWSSYEQYF. For the CDR3, the DNA is TGTGCCAGCAGCTTAGGGGTTACGGACTGGTCCTCCTACGAGCAGTACTTC. The complete variable domain, with remaining parts taken from reference TRBV11-2 and TRBJ2-7, reads EAGVAQSPRYKIIEKRQSVAFWCNPISGHATLYWYQQILGQGPKLLIQFQNNGVVDDSQLPKDRFSAERLKGVDSTLKIQPAKLEDSAVYLCASSLGVTDWSSYEQYFGPGTRLTVT.

The rearrangement uses TRBV5-1 and TRBJ2-1; TRBD1 agrees at 10 bases. Trimming cost V 4 bases and J 6 bases; bases outside gene matches: 10. Germline assignment: CDR1 SGHRS and CDR2 YFSETQ. The CDR3 contains 16 residues. CDR3 sequence reads: CASSAGQGYGRNEQFF. The CDR3 DNA reads TGCGCCAGCAGCGCGGGACAGGGGTACGGGCGCAATGAGCAGTTCTTC.

The rearrangement uses TRBV5-6 and TRBJ1-1; D is uncertain. Germline V gives CDR1 SGHDT, CDR2 YYEEEE. The CDR3 consists of 13 residues. V lost 0 bases and J 0 bases, leaving 3 bases between the germline ends. In DNA form, the CDR3 reads TGTGCCAGCAGCTTGGACATGAACACTGAAGCTTTCTTT. Amino acids: CASSLDMNTEAFF.

The chain couples TRBV27 to TRBJ1-6; D is unclear. The CDR3 runs 16 residues. Germline CDR1 is MNHEY and CDR2 is SMNVEV (reference sequence). Trimming took 6 bases from V and 3 from J, leaving 15 bases between them. CDR3 nucleotides: TGTGCCAGCAGCTTAGAGGGAACGGACTATAATTCACCCCTCCACTTT. Translated, it gives CASSLEGTDYNSPLHF.

V is TRBV5-5 and J is TRBJ1-2; D remains ambiguous. The CDR3 spans 12 residues. V was cut by 2 bases and J by 8 bases, with 10 bases left in between. Germline V gene sequence: CDR1 SGHKS, CDR2 YYEKEE (reference sequence). Here the CDR3 DNA reads TGTGCCAGCAGCTTAATGGGAGGAGGCTACACCTTC. Its translation is CASSLMGGGYTF.

This chain joins TRBV19 and TRBJ1-6; 7 bases match TRBD1. Germline V CDR1 and CDR2: LNHDA, SQIVND (reference sequence). This CDR3 has 15 amino acids. Germline trimming cut 4 bases from V and 3 bases from J; bases unmatched to any gene: 3. This CDR3 reads CASSRGTVYNSPLHF. In DNA form, the CDR3 reads TGTGCCAGTAGTAGAGGGACAGTCTATAATTCACCCCTCCACTTT. The variable domain in full, with the rest retrieved from reference TRBV19 and TRBJ1-6, is DGGITQSPKYLFRKEGQNVTLSCEQNLNHDAMYWYRQDPGQGLRLIYYSQIVNDFQKGDIAEGYSVSREKKESFPLTVTSAQKNPTAFYLCASSRGTVYNSPLHFGNGTRLTVT.

The V call is TRBV19, the J call TRBJ1-3; D possibly corresponds to TRBD1 (5 bases). This CDR3 is 15 amino acids long. Trimming removed 4 bases at V and 0 bases at J, with 10 bases between. CDR1 is LNHDA and CDR2 is SQIVND in the germline V gene (reference sequence). CDR3 in amino acids: CASSKPGTSGNTIYF. The CDR3 DNA follows: TGTGCCAGTAGTAAGCCCGGGACCTCTGGAAACACCATATATTTT. The variable domain in full, completed from reference TRBV19 and TRBJ1-3, reads DGGITQSPKYLFRKEGQNVTLSCEQNLNHDAMYWYRQDPGQGLRLIYYSQIVNDFQKGDIAEGYSVSREKKESFPLTVTSAQKNPTAFYLCASSKPGTSGNTIYFGEGSWLTVV.

V and J are TRBV6-1 and TRBJ2-2; D remains ambiguous. CDR1 is MNHNS, CDR2 SASEGT, per germline. The CDR3 is made up of 14 amino acids. The V end lost 2 bases, the J end lost 8 bases, and 12 bases lay between the germline ends. The chain's CDR3 is CASSESRRDGELFF. DNA of the CDR3: TGTGCCAGCAGTGAATCTCGTCGTGATGGGGAGCTGTTTTTT.

The V and J genes are TRBV2 and TRBJ1-4, with D tentatively TRBD1 (6 bases). The germline V gene has CDR1 SNHLY and CDR2 FYNNEI. The CDR3 contains 13 residues. Deletions cut 8 bases from V and 4 bases from J, with 11 bases between. CDR3 sequence: CASGGQHNEKLFF. In DNA form, the CDR3 reads TGTGCCAGCGGCGGACAGCATAATGAAAAACTGTTTTTT.

The chain combines TRBV28 with TRBJ1-6; D unresolved. V lost 5 bases to trimming and J lost 9 bases, with 14 bases between them. Looked up from germline, CDR1 is MDHEN and CDR2 is SYDVKM. The CDR3 runs to 14 residues. The CDR3 DNA follows: TGTGCCAGCAGTCTACACGGCTTGGGTTCACCCCTCCACTTT. As protein: CASSLHGLGSPLHF.

This clone has a single count. The CDR3 DNA reads TGTGCCAGCAGTGAAGCCCTAGTGACAGTGAATTCCTACGAGCAGTACTTC. It is translated as CASSEALVTVNSYEQYF. This chain joins TRBV2 and TRBJ2-7; D might be TRBD1 (5 bases). The germline CDR1 and CDR2 sequences are SNHLY and FYNNEI. Trimming pared 0 bases from V and 1 base from J, leaving 16 bases between. The CDR3 runs 17 residues.

The chain joins TRBV6-6 to TRBJ1-1; D unclear. With 0 bases removed from V and 8 bases from J, the gap between germline ends came to 7 bases. The CDR3 has 12 residues. CDR1 and CDR2 (germline): MNHNY, SVGAGI (reference sequence). The CDR3 DNA sequence: TGTGCCAGCAGTTACTCGAATAAGGAAGCTTTCTTT. This translates into CASSYSNKEAFF.

This clone has just one count. The J gene is TRBJ1-3, the V gene TRBV3-1 (or the pseudogene TRBV3-2); D perhaps matches TRBD1 (5 bases). The V gene's germline CDR1 is LGHDT and CDR2 YNNKEL (reference sequence). There are 15 residues in the CDR3. V was clipped by 5 bases and J by 0 bases, with 11 bases between them. This CDR3 is CASSLGPSSGNTIYF. CDR3 coding DNA: TGTGCCAGCAGCTTGGGACCGAGCTCTGGAAACACCATATATTTT.

The chain links TRBV6-6 to TRBJ2-7; tentatively, D is TRBD2 (6 bases). V dropped 2 bases and J dropped 6 bases, with 8 bases sitting between them. The CDR3 is 12 residues long. Per the germline V gene, CDR1 is MNHNY and CDR2 is SVGAGI (reference sequence). The CDR3 protein is CASSYRGGEQYF. The CDR3 DNA follows: TGTGCCAGCAGTTACAGGGGAGGCGAGCAGTACTTC.

The chain joins TRBV15 to TRBJ1-5, with D tentatively TRBD1 (5 bases). The CDR3 is made up of 15 amino acids. V lost 2 bases and J lost 10, with 18 bases in between. The germline CDR1 and CDR2 sequences are LNHNV and YYDKDF (reference sequence). The DNA of the CDR3 is TGTGCCACCAGCAGATCCCCCCGGGGGGTCGGACCCCAGCATTTT. This translates into CATSRSPRGVGPQHF.